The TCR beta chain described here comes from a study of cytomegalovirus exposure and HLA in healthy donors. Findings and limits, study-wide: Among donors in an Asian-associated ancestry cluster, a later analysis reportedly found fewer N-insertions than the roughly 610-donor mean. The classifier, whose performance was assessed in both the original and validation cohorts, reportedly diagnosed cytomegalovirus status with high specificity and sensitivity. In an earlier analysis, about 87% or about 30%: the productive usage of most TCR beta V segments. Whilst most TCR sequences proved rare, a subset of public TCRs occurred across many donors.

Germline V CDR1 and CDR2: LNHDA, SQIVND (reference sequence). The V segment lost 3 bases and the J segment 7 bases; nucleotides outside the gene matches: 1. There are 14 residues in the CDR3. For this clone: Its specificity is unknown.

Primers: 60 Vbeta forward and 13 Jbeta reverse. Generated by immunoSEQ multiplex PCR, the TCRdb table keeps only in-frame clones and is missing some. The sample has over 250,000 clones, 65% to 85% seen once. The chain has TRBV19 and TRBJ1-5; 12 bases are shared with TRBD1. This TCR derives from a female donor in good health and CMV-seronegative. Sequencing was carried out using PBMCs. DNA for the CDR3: TGTGCCAGTAGTATGGGGACAGGGGGCCAGCCCCAGCATTTT. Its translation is CASSMGTGGQPQHF.